This entry lists 32 T cell receptor beta chains sequenced from one sample in a study of technical replicates of blood from a handful of donors. The table came from immunoSEQ multiplex PCR; TCRdb's copy has only in-frame clones and leaves some out. In the table there are some 70,000 clones, under 98% of which are singletons. The source material was T cells isolated from PBMCs. Every receptor here comes from a human donor in good health.

The rearrangement joins TRBV9 to TRBJ2-3; the match to TRBD1 covers 7 bases. Germline CDR1 SGDLS, CDR2 YYNGEE. The CDR3 is made up of 15 amino acids. Losses at the gene ends were 4 bases for V and 2 bases for J; bases not matched to a gene: 7. Here the CDR3 reads CASSPRGQNTDTQYF. The CDR3 DNA reads TGTGCCAGCAGCCCCCGGGGACAGAACACAGATACGCAGTATTTT.

The rearrangement uses TRBV7-2 and TRBJ2-1; TRBD2 matches 11 bases. CDR1 SGHTA and CDR2 FQGNSA come from the germline V gene. The CDR3 contains 15 residues. The junction had 1 base not matched to a gene; V was cut back by 3 bases and J by 3 bases. This CDR3 is CASSFTSGSYNEQFF. CDR3 in DNA: TGTGCCAGCAGCTTTACTAGCGGGAGCTACAATGAGCAGTTCTTC. Variable domain in full (rest from reference TRBV7-2 and TRBJ2-1): GAGVSQSPSNKVTEKGKDVELRCDPISGHTALYWYRQSLGQGLEFLIYFQGNSAPDKSGLPSDRFSAERTGGSVSTLTIQRTQQEDSAVYLCASSFTSGSYNEQFFGPGTRLTVL.

V gene TRBV29-1 combines with J gene TRBJ2-3; a weak D match, TRBD2 (5 bases). Germline V lookup: CDR1 SQVTM, CDR2 ANQGSEA. This CDR3 contains 12 residues. Deletions cut 4 bases from V and 4 bases from J, with 9 bases between. The DNA of the CDR3 is TGCAGCGTTGGTGGGAGCCCAGATACGCAGTATTTT. Protein product: CSVGGSPDTQYF.

This rearrangement joins TRBV29-1 to TRBJ1-2, with 7 bases lining up with TRBD1. Germline V gene data show CDR1 as SQVTM and CDR2 as ANQGSEA. The CDR3 is 13 residues long. Trimming took 7 bases from V and 3 from J; bases not matched to a gene: 8. The CDR3: CSGGDSIDYGYTF. The CDR3 bases are TGCAGCGGAGGGGACAGTATAGACTATGGCTACACCTTC.

The chain has TRBV5-1 and TRBJ2-7; perhaps TRBD2 as D (6 bases). Germline CDR1 SGHRS, CDR2 YFSETQ. This CDR3 region has 14 residues. Between the trimmed V and J ends, which lost 1 base and 2 bases, there was a span of 10 bases. The CDR3, as DNA: TGCGCCAGCAGCTTGAGTGCGGGACCCTACGAGCAGTACTTC. It translates to CASSLSAGPYEQYF.

The chain couples TRBV19 to TRBJ2-7; 11 bases are shared with TRBD2. V lost 3 bases, J lost 7 bases, and 8 bases stayed unmatched. The CDR3 runs to 15 residues. The germline gives CDR1 LNHDA, CDR2 SQIVND (reference sequence). This chain's CDR3 is CASSISGRALREQYF. The DNA for the CDR3 is TGTGCCAGTAGTATTAGCGGGAGGGCCCTCAGGGAGCAGTACTTC.

The table lists this clone with a count of one. The chain joins TRBV2 to TRBJ1-3; 8 positions agree with TRBD1. V shed 6 bases, J shed 0 bases, and the junction held 7 bases outside the gene matches. Germline V gene lookup returns CDR1 SNHLY and CDR2 FYNNEI. This CDR3 contains 16 residues. The CDR3 DNA reads TGTGCCAGCAGAACTCGGACAGGGAGCTCTGGAAACACCATATATTTT. Translating it yields CASRTRTGSSGNTIYF.

CDR3 region: CASRYKPGAGESYEQYF. CDR3 coding DNA: TGTGCCAGTAGATACAAGCCTGGGGCAGGTGAATCCTACGAGCAGTACTTC. This chain connects TRBV19 to TRBJ2-7, with TRBD1 as a possible D gene (5 bases). The germline V gene has CDR1 LNHDA and CDR2 SQIVND (reference sequence). The CDR3 consists of 17 residues. V was trimmed by 6 bases and J by 1 base, leaving 22 bases between them. Based on the CDR3 plus reference TRBV19 and TRBJ2-7, the full variable domain is DGGITQSPKYLFRKEGQNVTLSCEQNLNHDAMYWYRQDPGQGLRLIYYSQIVNDFQKGDIAEGYSVSREKKESFPLTVTSAQKNPTAFYLCASRYKPGAGESYEQYFGPGTRLTVT.

The rearrangement uses TRBV30 and TRBJ2-2; D is possibly TRBD2 (5 bases). The V gene's germline CDR1 is GTSNPN and CDR2 SVGIG (reference sequence). This CDR3 has 11 residues. Trimming removed 4 bases at V and 7 bases at J, with 7 bases between. CDR3 in amino acids: CAWIRGGELFF. CDR3 in DNA: TGTGCCTGGATCCGGGGCGGGGAGCTGTTTTTT.

The chain combines TRBV7-3 with TRBJ1-1; D gene uncertain. The CDR3 totals 13 residues. From germline, CDR1 is SGHTA and CDR2 FQGTGA. Between the trimmed V and J ends, which lost 0 bases and 4 bases, there was a span of 6 bases. The chain's CDR3 is CASSLTAGTEAFF. The CDR3 nucleotides read TGTGCCAGCAGCTTAACCGCGGGCACTGAAGCTTTCTTT.

DNA of the CDR3: TGTGCCAGCAGCTCGACCGGGACAGGGGACACTGAAGCTTTCTTT. Its protein product is CASSSTGTGDTEAFF. The chain carries TRBV5-4 and TRBJ1-1; the match to TRBD1 covers 10 bases. The germline V gene has CDR1 SGHNT and CDR2 YYREEE (reference sequence). The V and J ends lost 3 bases and 3 bases, in that order; junction bases with no gene match: 5. CDR3 length equals 15 residues. Full variable domain (remainder filled in from reference TRBV5-4 and TRBJ1-1): ETGVTQSPTHLIKTRGQQVTLRCSSQSGHNTVSWYQQALGQGPQFIFQYYREEENGRGNFPPRFSGLQFPNYSSELNVNALELDDSALYLCASSSTGTGDTEAFFGQGTRLTVV.

CDR3 nucleotides: TGTGCCAGCAGCCAGACTACGCGTGGAGATGAGCAGTTCTTC. Translated: CASSQTTRGDEQFF. The chain recombines TRBV27 with TRBJ2-1; weak D call: TRBD2 (5 bases). This CDR3 contains 14 residues. Trimming took 6 bases from V and 8 from J, leaving 17 bases between them. Per the germline V gene, CDR1 is MNHEY and CDR2 is SMNVEV (reference sequence).

This chain joins TRBV6-5 and TRBJ2-3, with D unresolved. There are 16 residues in the CDR3. The germline CDR1 and CDR2 sequences are MNHEY and SVGAGI. The V gene lost 2 bases and the J gene lost 0 bases, with 12 bases spanning the gap. DNA for the CDR3: TGTGCCAGCAGTTACGCCCAGATCCCAAGCACAGATACGCAGTATTTT. Its protein product is CASSYAQIPSTDTQYF.

V usage is TRBV19 and J usage is TRBJ1-5, with no clear D. V gave up 5 bases and J gave up 5 bases, with 7 bases separating them. This CDR3 has 12 residues. Germline V gives CDR1 LNHDA, CDR2 SQIVND (reference sequence). The CDR3, as DNA: TGTGCCAGTAGTCCACGCGATCAGCCCCAGCATTTT. As protein: CASSPRDQPQHF.

The chain links TRBV5-4 to TRBJ2-7, with TRBD2 matching 12 bases. The J segment lost 6 bases and the V segment lost 2 bases, leaving 3 bases of the junction unmatched. Looked up from germline, CDR1 is SGHNT and CDR2 is YYREEE (reference sequence). This CDR3 comprises 14 residues. In nucleotides, the CDR3 is TGTGCCAGCAGCTTACCGGGACTAGCGGGCGAGCAGTACTTC. Residues: CASSLPGLAGEQYF.

This chain connects TRBV4-3 to TRBJ2-7; TRBD2 matches 8 bases. The germline gives CDR1 LGHNA, CDR2 YSLEER. Germline trimming cut 5 bases from V and 6 bases from J; bases unmatched to any gene: 9. CDR3 length equals 14 residues. CDR3 DNA sequence: TGCGCCAGCAGCGGCTACGGGACTAGGACCGAGCAGTACTTC. It codes for CASSGYGTRTEQYF.

This sequence joins TRBV10-3 and TRBJ2-2, with TRBD2 identical over 11 bases. CDR1 is ENHRY and CDR2 is SYGVKD in the germline V gene. The V and J ends lost 4 bases and 6 bases, in that order; junction bases with no gene match: 13. CDR3 length equals 18 residues. The CDR3 nucleotides are TGTGCCATCAGTGGGAGTAGCGGGAGGGGTGCCGATGCCGGGGAGCTGTTTTTT. Protein: CAISGSSGRGADAGELFF.

This clone was recorded only once. The chain uses TRBV6-5 and TRBJ1-1, with a tentative D call TRBD1 (6 bases). The germline V and J ends were trimmed by 1 base and 0 bases, with 9 bases remaining between them. Germline loops: CDR1 MNHEY, CDR2 SVGAGI. The CDR3 runs to 15 residues. The CDR3 here is CASSYLGQMNTEAFF. The DNA of the CDR3 is TGTGCCAGCAGTTACTTAGGACAGATGAACACTGAAGCTTTCTTT.

The chain carries TRBV11-3 and TRBJ1-1; D perhaps matches TRBD1 (6 bases). V was pared by 3 bases and J by 11 bases, with 13 bases between. Germline assignment: CDR1 SGHNT and CDR2 YENEEA. The CDR3 length is 12 residues. The DNA of the CDR3 is TGTGCCAGCAGCTTTCAACAGGGCAGGGCTTTCTTT. Translated, it gives CASSFQQGRAFF. Supplemented by reference TRBV11-3 and TRBJ1-1, the full variable domain reads EAGVVQSPRYKIIEKKQPVAFWCNPISGHNTLYWYLQNLGQGPELLIRYENEEAVDDSQLPKDRFSAERLKGVDSTLKIQPAELGDSAVYLCASSFQQGRAFFGQGTRLTVV.

The chain has TRBV18 and TRBJ1-3, with D possibly being TRBD1 (6 bases). CDR1 is KGHSH, CDR2 LQKENI, per germline. The CDR3 sequence is 15 residues long. Deletions cut 5 bases from V and 2 bases from J, with 13 bases between. CDR3 DNA sequence: TGTGCCAGCTCATCGGGGGGGGCACCTGGAAACACCATATATTTT. Protein sequence: CASSSGGAPGNTIYF.

The rearrangement joins TRBV5-1 to TRBJ2-1; TRBD2 is a possible D gene (6 bases). The germline V and J ends were trimmed by 7 bases and 5 bases, with 16 bases remaining between them. This CDR3 has 14 amino acids. Germline-derived CDR1 and CDR2 are SGHRS and YFSETQ. The CDR3 DNA reads as TGCGCCAGCCACAACCCAGCGGGTCACAATGAGCAGTTCTTC. Its protein product is CASHNPAGHNEQFF.

The chain uses TRBV11-1 and TRBJ2-2, with D maybe TRBD1 (6 bases). The CDR3 sequence is 15 residues long. V lost 8 bases and J 4 bases, leaving 17 bases between the germline ends. The germline V gene has CDR1 SGHAT and CDR2 FQDESV (reference sequence). CDR3 in amino acids: CASSSTGTTTGELFF. DNA of the CDR3: TGTGCCAGCTCCTCAACCGGGACAACCACCGGGGAGCTGTTTTTT.

Remarks on this clone: This CDR3 is also generated by other DNA sequences in the sample. The rearrangement links TRBV29-1 to TRBJ1-1; 7 bases fit TRBD1. The CDR3 is made up of 13 amino acids. V was clipped by 4 bases and J by 1 base; unmatched bases: 3. Germline V CDR1 and CDR2: SQVTM, ANQGSEA. The CDR3 sequence is CSVAAGGNTEAFF. The DNA of the CDR3 is TGCAGCGTTGCGGCAGGGGGGAACACTGAAGCTTTCTTT.

The chain is built from TRBV29-1 and TRBJ2-3, with 9 bases that match TRBD2. From germline, CDR1 is SQVTM and CDR2 ANQGSEA. This CDR3 region has 15 residues. V was pared by 2 bases and J by 2 bases, with 5 bases of the junction left unmatched. DNA for the CDR3: TGCAGCGTTGAATGGCGCGGGAGGGTCACAGATACGCAGTATTTT. Protein: CSVEWRGRVTDTQYF.

This chain links TRBV28 with TRBJ1-5, with D possibly matching TRBD1 (6 bases). V was clipped by 6 bases and J by 6 bases, with 15 bases between them. CDR3 length equals 14 residues. The germline V gene encodes CDR1 MDHEN and CDR2 SYDVKM. In nucleotides, the CDR3 is TGTGCCAGCAGCCAACAGGGTCTCTCTCAGCCCCAGCATTTT. Encoded protein: CASSQQGLSQPQHF.

The chain uses TRBV18 and TRBJ2-7; perhaps TRBD1 as D (6 bases). The CDR3 is 13 amino acids. Trimming left V 2 bases short and J 5 bases short, with 10 bases between. CDR1 KGHSH and CDR2 LQKENI come from the germline V gene. DNA for the CDR3: TGTGCCAGCTCACCAACACAGGGCCACGAGCAGTACTTC. This gives the protein CASSPTQGHEQYF.

The J gene is TRBJ2-7, the V gene TRBV6-6; 13 bases are shared with TRBD2. CDR1 and CDR2 from the germline V gene are MNHNY and SVGAGI (reference sequence). The CDR3 loop spans 13 amino acids. With V trimmed by 7 bases and J by 7 bases, 4 bases remained unmatched. This CDR3 is CASTGTSGTEQYF. DNA of the CDR3: TGTGCCAGCACTGGGACTAGCGGGACTGAGCAGTACTTC.

This sequence joins TRBV11-2 and TRBJ2-5; perhaps TRBD1 as D (5 bases). CDR1 is SGHAT, CDR2 FQNNGV, per germline. The CDR3 is 17 amino acids. The germline V and J ends were trimmed by 3 bases and 1 base, with 18 bases remaining between them. CDR3 in amino acids: CASSFLTWSDSQETQYF. Here the CDR3 DNA reads TGTGCCAGCAGCTTTCTAACGTGGAGTGACAGCCAAGAGACCCAGTACTTC.

This chain connects TRBV5-1 to TRBJ2-1; TRBD2 is a possible D gene (5 bases). The V and J ends lost 4 bases and 2 bases respectively, with 16 bases between them. The CDR3 totals 16 residues. The germline V gene encodes CDR1 SGHRS and CDR2 YFSETQ. The CDR3 coding sequence is TGCGCCAGCAGCCCCATCGGGGTGCCCACCTACAATGAGCAGTTCTTC. It codes for CASSPIGVPTYNEQFF. Combining the CDR3 with reference TRBV5-1 and TRBJ2-1 gives the whole variable domain KAGVTQTPRYLIKTRGQQVTLSCSPISGHRSVSWYQQTPGQGLQFLFEYFSETQRNKGNFPGRFSGRQFSNSRSEMNVSTLELGDSALYLCASSPIGVPTYNEQFFGPGTRLTVL.

The chain links TRBV11-2 to TRBJ2-2, with D hard to call. This CDR3 is 11 amino acids long. CDR1 SGHAT and CDR2 FQNNGV come from the germline V gene. V gave up 5 bases and J gave up 5 bases, with 3 bases separating them. The chain's CDR3 is CASSLTGELFF. The DNA of the CDR3 is TGTGCCAGCAGCCTTACCGGGGAGCTGTTTTTT.

The rearrangement joins TRBV6-5 to TRBJ1-5; D unclear. The CDR3 totals 14 residues. V was cut by 6 bases and J by 8 bases, with 17 bases left in between. Germline V gene lookup returns CDR1 MNHEY and CDR2 SVGAGI. This CDR3 reads CASSPPGGREPQHF. The CDR3 region has the DNA TGTGCCAGCAGCCCCCCGGGAGGGAGGGAGCCCCAGCATTTT.

This chain connects TRBV10-1 to TRBJ2-5; TRBD2 matches 7 bases. Germline V gene data show CDR1 as WNHNN and CDR2 as SYGVQD (reference sequence). The V segment lost 7 bases and the J segment 5 bases; nucleotides outside the gene matches: 7. The CDR3 extends over 13 amino acids. The DNA for the CDR3 is TGCGCCAGCATTCCCCGGGGAGGGGAGACCCAGTACTTC. This translates into CASIPRGGETQYF.